This TCR beta chain stems from a study of vaccination and CD4 T cells after COVID-19. In the study overall: Post-COVID specimens were obtained a median 101 days after diagnosis (range 35 to 161).

This clonotype was seen a single time. The antigen is unknown. Germline CDR1 and CDR2: LNHDA and SQIVND (reference sequence). This CDR3 is built from 15 residues. Trimming cost V 1 base and J 3 bases, with 10 bases left between them. Described treatment: approximately 10-day PBMC culture with coronavirus spike peptide pools or control peptides (ViraFEST assay). ViraFEST sequenced TCRs after peptide-pool expansion of antigen-specific T cells. Peptide pools at about 9.5 ug/ml, together with 10 IU/ml IL-2, were added to cultures of two million PBMCs per well. With the Oncomine TCR Beta short-read assay, DNA from cultured CD4+ T cells was sequenced. TCRdb re-called the PCR reads through MiXCR, storing one row per CDR3 protein. The sample includes around 7,100 distinct CDR3 sequences, 55% to 80% of them seen just once.

V usage is TRBV19 and J usage is TRBJ1-5, with D maybe TRBD1 (5 bases). This TCR was recovered from a human donor who had recovered from COVID-19. The specimen sequenced was CD4+ T cells from blood, cultured in vitro. Here the CDR3 DNA reads TGTGCCAGTAGTATAGGAGGACAAGACAATCAGCCCCAGCATTTT. Its protein product is CASSIGGQDNQPQHF.